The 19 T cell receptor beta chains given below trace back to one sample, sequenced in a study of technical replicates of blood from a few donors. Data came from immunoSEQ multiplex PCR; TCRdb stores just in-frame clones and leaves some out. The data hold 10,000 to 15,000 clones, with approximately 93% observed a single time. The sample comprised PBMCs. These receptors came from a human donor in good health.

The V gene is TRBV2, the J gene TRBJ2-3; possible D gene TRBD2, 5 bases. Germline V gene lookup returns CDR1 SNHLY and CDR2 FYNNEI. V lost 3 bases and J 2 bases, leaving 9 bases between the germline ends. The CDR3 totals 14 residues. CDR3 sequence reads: CASSEAADTDTQYF. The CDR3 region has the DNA TGTGCCAGCAGTGAGGCAGCGGACACAGATACGCAGTATTTT.

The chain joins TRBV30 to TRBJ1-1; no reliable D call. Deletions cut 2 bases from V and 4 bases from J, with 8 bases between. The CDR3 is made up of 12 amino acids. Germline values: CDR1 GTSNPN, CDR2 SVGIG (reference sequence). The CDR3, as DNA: TGTGCCTGGAGTCCCTCAGGCACTGAAGCTTTCTTT. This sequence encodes CAWSPSGTEAFF. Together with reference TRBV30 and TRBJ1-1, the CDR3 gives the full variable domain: SQTIHQWPATLVQPVGSPLSLECTVEGTSNPNLYWYRQAAGRGLQLLFYSVGIGQISSEVPQNLSASRPQDRQFILSSKKLLLSDSGFYLCAWSPSGTEAFFGQGTRLTVV.

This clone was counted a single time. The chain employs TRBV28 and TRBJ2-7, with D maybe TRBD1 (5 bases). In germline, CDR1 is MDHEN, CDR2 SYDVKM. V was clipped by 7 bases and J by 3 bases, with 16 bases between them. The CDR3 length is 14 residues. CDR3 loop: CASTAWGIDYEQYF. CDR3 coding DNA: TGTGCCAGCACCGCGTGGGGCATCGACTACGAGCAGTACTTC.

CDR3 sequence: CASSEDEIAANEETQYF. The CDR3 nucleotides read TGCGCCAGCAGTGAGGACGAAATAGCGGCGAACGAGGAGACCCAGTACTTC. This chain connects TRBV10-2 to TRBJ2-5; tentative D call: TRBD2 (6 bases). The ends were cut back, 2 bases at V and 5 bases at J, with 21 bases in the middle. From germline, CDR1 is WSHSY and CDR2 SAAADI. CDR3 size: 17 residues.

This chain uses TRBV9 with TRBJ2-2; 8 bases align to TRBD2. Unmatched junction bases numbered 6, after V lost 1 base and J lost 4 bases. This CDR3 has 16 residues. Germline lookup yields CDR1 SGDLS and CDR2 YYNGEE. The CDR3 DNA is TGTGCCAGCAGCGTATCGACGGGAGGGGGCACCGGGGAGCTGTTTTTT. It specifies CASSVSTGGGTGELFF.

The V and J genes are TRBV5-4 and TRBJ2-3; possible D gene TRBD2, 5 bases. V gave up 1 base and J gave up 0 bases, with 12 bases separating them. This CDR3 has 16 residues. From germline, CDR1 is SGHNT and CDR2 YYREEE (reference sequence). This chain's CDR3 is CASSLWLAASTDTQYF. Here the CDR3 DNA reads TGTGCCAGCAGCTTGTGGCTAGCAGCTAGCACAGATACGCAGTATTTT.

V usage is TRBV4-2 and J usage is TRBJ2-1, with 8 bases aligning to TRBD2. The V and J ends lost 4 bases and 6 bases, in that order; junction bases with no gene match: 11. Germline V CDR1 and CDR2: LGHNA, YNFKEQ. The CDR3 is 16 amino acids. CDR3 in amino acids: CASSPYESGSSNEQFF. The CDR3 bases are TGTGCCAGCAGCCCATATGAAAGCGGGAGTAGCAATGAGCAGTTCTTC.

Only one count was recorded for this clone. CDR3 residues: CASRPGQGIYEQYF. CDR3 nucleotide sequence: TGCGCCAGCAGGCCTGGACAGGGTATCTACGAGCAGTACTTC. V and J are TRBV23-1 and TRBJ2-7, with 8 bases lining up with TRBD1. TRBV23-1 is reported as an ORF; its role is uncertain. With V trimmed by 6 bases and J by 3 bases, 7 bases remained unmatched. CDR3 length: 14 residues.

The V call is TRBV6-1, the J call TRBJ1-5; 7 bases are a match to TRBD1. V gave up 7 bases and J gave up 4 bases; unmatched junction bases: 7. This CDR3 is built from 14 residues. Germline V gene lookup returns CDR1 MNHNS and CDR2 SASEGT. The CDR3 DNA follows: TGTGCCAGCATGAACCGGGACAGTAATCAGCCCCAGCATTTT. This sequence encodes CASMNRDSNQPQHF.

This chain's CDR3 is CASSSQGAVETQYF. CDR3 sequence (DNA): TGTGCCAGCAGCTCACAGGGGGCGGTGGAGACCCAGTACTTC. This rearrangement joins TRBV11-2 to TRBJ2-5; 9 nucleotides agree with TRBD1. Trimming removed 4 bases from V and 5 bases from J; junction bases left unmatched: 5. From germline, CDR1 is SGHAT and CDR2 FQNNGV. The CDR3 contains 14 residues.

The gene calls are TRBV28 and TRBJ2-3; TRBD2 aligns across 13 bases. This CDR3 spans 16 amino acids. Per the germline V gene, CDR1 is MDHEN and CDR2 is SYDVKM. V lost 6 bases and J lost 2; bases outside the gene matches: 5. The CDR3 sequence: CASRDGTSGITDTQYF. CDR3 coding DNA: TGTGCCAGCAGGGATGGGACTAGCGGGATCACAGATACGCAGTATTTT.

In DNA, the CDR3 is TGCGCCAGCAGCTTGCTCCAGGGGGCGCACACTGAAGCTTTCTTT. Its protein product is CASSLLQGAHTEAFF. The V call is TRBV5-1, the J call TRBJ1-1; 8 nucleotides agree with TRBD1. Unmatched junction bases numbered 5, after V lost 1 base and J lost 3 bases. The CDR3 runs to 15 residues. Germline CDR1 and CDR2: SGHRS and YFSETQ.

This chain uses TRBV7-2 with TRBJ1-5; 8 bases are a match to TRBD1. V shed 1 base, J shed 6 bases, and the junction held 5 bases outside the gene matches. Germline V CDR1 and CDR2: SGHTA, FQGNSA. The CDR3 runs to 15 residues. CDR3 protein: CASSLVSGGVQPQHF. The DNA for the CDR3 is TGTGCCAGCAGCTTAGTTTCAGGGGGCGTTCAGCCCCAGCATTTT.

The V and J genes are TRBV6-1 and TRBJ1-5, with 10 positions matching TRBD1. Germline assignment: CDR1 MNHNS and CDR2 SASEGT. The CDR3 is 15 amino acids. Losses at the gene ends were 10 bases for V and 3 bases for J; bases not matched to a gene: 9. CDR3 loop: CATLGQGGTNQPQHF. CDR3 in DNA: TGTGCCACACTAGGACAGGGGGGGACCAATCAGCCCCAGCATTTT.

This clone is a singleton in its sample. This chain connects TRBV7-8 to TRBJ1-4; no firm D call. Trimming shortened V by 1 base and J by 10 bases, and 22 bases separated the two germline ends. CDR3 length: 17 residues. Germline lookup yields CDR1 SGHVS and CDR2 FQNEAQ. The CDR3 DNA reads TGTGCCAGCAGCTTAGGGCAGGCTGAGGGAATGGGCGGAAAACTGTTTTTT. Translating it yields CASSLGQAEGMGGKLFF.

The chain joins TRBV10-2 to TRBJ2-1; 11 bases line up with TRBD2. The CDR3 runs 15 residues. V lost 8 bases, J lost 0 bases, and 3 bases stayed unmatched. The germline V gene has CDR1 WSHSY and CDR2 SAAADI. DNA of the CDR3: TGCGCCAGCGGTACTAGCGGGAGCTCCTACAATGAGCAGTTCTTC. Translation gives CASGTSGSSYNEQFF.

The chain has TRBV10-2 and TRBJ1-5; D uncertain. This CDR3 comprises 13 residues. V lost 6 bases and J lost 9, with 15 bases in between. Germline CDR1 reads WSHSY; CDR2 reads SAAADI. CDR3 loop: CASSPETGLPQHF. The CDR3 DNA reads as TGCGCCAGCAGCCCCGAGACCGGGTTGCCCCAGCATTTT.

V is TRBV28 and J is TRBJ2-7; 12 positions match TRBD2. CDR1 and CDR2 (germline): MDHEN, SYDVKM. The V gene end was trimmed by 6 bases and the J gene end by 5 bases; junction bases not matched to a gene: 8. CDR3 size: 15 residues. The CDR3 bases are TGTGCCAGCAGAGAGACTAGCGGGAGTCGCCACGAGCAGTACTTC. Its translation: CASRETSGSRHEQYF.

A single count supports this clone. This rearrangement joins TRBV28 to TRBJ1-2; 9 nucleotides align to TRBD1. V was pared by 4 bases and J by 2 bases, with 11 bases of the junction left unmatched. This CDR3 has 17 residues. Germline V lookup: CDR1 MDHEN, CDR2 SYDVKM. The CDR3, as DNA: TGTGCCAGCAGTTCAGGGCCCAACAGGGGGCAGAACTATGGCTACACCTTC. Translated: CASSSGPNRGQNYGYTF.